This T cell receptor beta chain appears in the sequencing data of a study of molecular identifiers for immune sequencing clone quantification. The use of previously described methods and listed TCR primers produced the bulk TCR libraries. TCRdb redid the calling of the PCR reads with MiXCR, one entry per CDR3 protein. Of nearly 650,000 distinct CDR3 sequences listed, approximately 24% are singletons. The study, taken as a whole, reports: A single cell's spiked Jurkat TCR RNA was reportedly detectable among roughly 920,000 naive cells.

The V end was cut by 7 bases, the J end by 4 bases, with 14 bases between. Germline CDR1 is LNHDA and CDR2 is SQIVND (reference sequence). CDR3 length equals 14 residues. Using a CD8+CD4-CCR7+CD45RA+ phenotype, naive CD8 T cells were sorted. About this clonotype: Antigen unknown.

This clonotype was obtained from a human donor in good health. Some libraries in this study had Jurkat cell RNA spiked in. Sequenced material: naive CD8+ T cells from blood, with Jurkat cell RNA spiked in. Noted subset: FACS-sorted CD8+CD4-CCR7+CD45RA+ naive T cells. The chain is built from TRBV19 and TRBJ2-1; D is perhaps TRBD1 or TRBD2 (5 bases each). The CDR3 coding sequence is TGTGCCAGTAATATGGGGGACGATTACAATGAGCAGTTCTTC. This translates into CASNMGDDYNEQFF. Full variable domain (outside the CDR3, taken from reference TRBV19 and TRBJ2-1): DGGITQSPKYLFRKEGQNVTLSCEQNLNHDAMYWYRQDPGQGLRLIYYSQIVNDFQKGDIAEGYSVSREKKESFPLTVTSAQKNPTAFYLCASNMGDDYNEQFFGPGTRLTVL.